These T cell receptor beta chains were read from a single sample in a study of blood T cells in healthy people across ages. TCRdb ran MiXCR on the 5' RACE reads and lists one entry per CDR3 protein. The sample has about 1.5 million distinct CDR3 sequences; 42% are singletons. Input material: blood. All receptors come from a woman aged 18-30 years in good health. Both conserved end residues are trimmed from each CDR3. Fields, in order: V gene, CDR3 protein.

V: TRBV29-1
CDR3: SVVGDPSYEQY

V: TRBV20-1
CDR3: SARWGGKEQPQH

V: TRBV2
CDR3: ASRKNQGLSGNTIY

V: TRBV5-1
CDR3: ASSSPPEGVTDTQY

V: TRBV27
CDR3: ASSPGQGPHGYT

V: TRBV5-1
CDR3: TSSAIEGVEGTQY

V: TRBV4-2
CDR3: ASSQDNTDTQY

V: TRBV5-1
CDR3: ASSTAAGGDTQY

V: TRBV20-1
CDR3: SARTTGWSSGANVLT

V: TRBV3-1
CDR3: ASSQESRRGTDTQY

V: TRBV12-3/TRBV12-4
CDR3: ASRGGPRGYT

V: TRBV5-1
CDR3: ASSLGQVGYT

V: TRBV9
CDR3: ASSAPGGGTEAF

V: TRBV10-3
CDR3: AISGLGTGTEAF

V: TRBV6-5
CDR3: ASARTASQETQY

V: TRBV5-1
CDR3: ASSLSFGTSGYNEQF

V: TRBV20-1
CDR3: SARARLASGKTDTQY

V: TRBV27
CDR3: AGSQDDAGNYNEQY

V: TRBV25-1
CDR3: ASSQGFGQF

V: TRBV2
CDR3: ASRKAGTGPNEQF

V: TRBV29-1
CDR3: SVGRDKVETQY

V: TRBV27
CDR3: ASSFRQGVHEQY

V: TRBV11-2
CDR3: ASSRKSYAAPSPTDTQY

V: TRBV4-1
CDR3: ASSPREWEGHNEQY

V: TRBV6-5
CDR3: ASSYGSAEWEQY

V: TRBV20-1
CDR3: SVPSGEQY

V: TRBV5-1
CDR3: ASSFSYTDTQY

V: TRBV12-3/TRBV12-4
CDR3: ASTDPGREQY

V: TRBV7-9
CDR3: ASSADSYNSPLH

V: TRBV29-1
CDR3: SANQGGTDTQY

V: TRBV4-1
CDR3: ASSQVPGKRDTQY

V: TRBV21-1
CDR3: ASSRRATQY

V: TRBV6-5
CDR3: ASSGFLGRNTEAF

V: TRBV5-1
CDR3: ASSLASAYEAF

V: TRBV20-1
CDR3: SVLKEPPPLH

V: TRBV12-5
CDR3: AGGFSGTSHTEAF

V: TRBV29-1
CDR3: SVRGMAGHEQY

V: TRBV30
CDR3: AWSVGLWEGGEQY

V: TRBV3-1
CDR3: ASSQAPGSGSVTDTQY

V: TRBV12-3/TRBV12-4
CDR3: ATASRGEQY

V: TRBV11-3
CDR3: ASSFGQGAAVTQY

V: TRBV18
CDR3: ASSPPHLRDEQF

V: TRBV20-1
CDR3: SARQGGTWQY

V: TRBV7-9
CDR3: ASNGPSSYNEQF

V: TRBV4-2
CDR3: ASSPDRVDYGYT

V: TRBV10-3
CDR3: AISELAGVTDTQY

V: TRBV20-1
CDR3: SARDFSSGATSTQY

V: TRBV3-1
CDR3: ASSQVRHEQY

V: TRBV7-2
CDR3: ASRQTKGDHGYT

V: TRBV7-3
CDR3: ASSPPLAEKLF

V: TRBV4-1
CDR3: ASSQEGGETQY

V: TRBV7-2
CDR3: ASSLFGRAKY

V: TRBV5-1
CDR3: ASSEGLNTDTQY

V: TRBV5-1
CDR3: ASSFRDALQETQY

V: TRBV10-3
CDR3: AIRQDNSPLH

V: TRBV14
CDR3: ASSRQGDNEQF

V: TRBV2
CDR3: ASRTERLTDTQY

V: TRBV12-3/TRBV12-4
CDR3: ASSGQGTSSYEQY

V: TRBV4-1
CDR3: ASSHMGNQPQH